Listed below are T cell receptor beta chains from one sample, sequenced in a study of T cell responses to AZD1222 COVID-19 vaccine. Only in-frame clones appear in the TCRdb table, and some are missing; sequencing was by immunoSEQ multiplex PCR. The sample shows 95,000 to 150,000 clones, about 90% of them seen only once. The sequencing used peripheral blood, collected on day 0 of AZD1222 vaccination. These receptors were taken from an adult in good health. The CDR3 runs from the conserved cysteine through the conserved F or W.

J gene | V gene | CDR3 protein
TRBJ1-6 | TRBV6-5 | CASSPGDPYNSPLHF
TRBJ1-4 | TRBV11-2 | CASSLRPGGEELFF
TRBJ1-1 | TRBV11-2 | CASTEQEKPEAFF
TRBJ2-1 | TRBV6-6 | CASSYVAYNEQFF
TRBJ2-1 | TRBV2 | CASERDRVLYNEQFF
TRBJ2-5 | TRBV28 | CASSPSRGAEEETQYF
TRBJ2-3 | TRBV6-5 | CASSYRGGAADTQYF
TRBJ1-2 | TRBV20-1 | CSVRGAYGYTF
TRBJ2-7 | TRBV24-1 | CATSDVARARGQYF
TRBJ2-7 | TRBV6-1 | CASSVDGRFPSYEQYF
TRBJ2-5 | TRBV2 | CASREVEETQYF
TRBJ1-5 | TRBV5-4 | CASSFDGGNQPQHF
TRBJ1-5 | TRBV6-6 | CASQGNHGNQPQHF
TRBJ1-2 | TRBV6-4 | CASSEGTVSNYGYTF
TRBJ2-7 | TRBV5-6 | CASSLTVGFYEQYF
TRBJ1-2 | TRBV6-5 | CASSYSSIANYGYTF
TRBJ1-5 | TRBV12-3/TRBV12-4 | CATRAGGQPQHF
TRBJ1-5 | TRBV7-2 | CASSLDRGNRAQHF
TRBJ1-2 | TRBV19 | CASSIQGGGYTF
TRBJ1-2 | TRBV6-2/TRBV6-3 | CASSDRVMGYTF
TRBJ2-3 | TRBV19 | CASSIGQGSSTDTQYF
TRBJ1-2 | TRBV19 | CASQLDGDYGYTF
TRBJ2-7 | TRBV6-5 | CASSSGHEQYF
TRBJ2-2 | TRBV6-5 | CASSNSDGTGELFF
TRBJ1-4 | TRBV5-1 | CASSKTGTGGSTNEKLFF
TRBJ2-5 | TRBV29-1 | CSVKLAGGGQETQYF
TRBJ2-7 | TRBV19 | CASSIGAPGQRSYEQYF
TRBJ1-5 | TRBV28 | CATLRVMNQPQHF
TRBJ2-7 | TRBV3-1/TRBV3-2 | CASSQGLQGPYEQYF
TRBJ2-1 | TRBV2 | CASSSGVFNEQFF
TRBJ2-1 | TRBV2 | CASSRLAGGSEQFF
TRBJ2-3 | TRBV11-2 | CASSFRTGLAPTDTQYF
TRBJ2-1 | TRBV6-1 | CASSELSFSGGARFF
TRBJ2-7 | TRBV6-2/TRBV6-3 | CASSYVLQTSSYEQYF
TRBJ2-3 | TRBV6-5 | CASRKGLPLYTQYF
TRBJ2-2 | TRBV5-1 | CASSQYPSGNTGELFF
TRBJ2-1 | TRBV7-6 | CASSPSLGVSYNEQFF
TRBJ2-3 | TRBV5-8 | CASINLGGLTRTDTQYF
TRBJ1-2 | TRBV5-4 | CASSPTANYGYTF
TRBJ1-2 | TRBV25-1 | CASKATAFDGYTF
TRBJ2-2 | TRBV9 | CASSTGQVTNTGELFF
TRBJ1-1 | TRBV19 | CASRPGTPTEAFF
TRBJ2-2 | TRBV19 | CASRELAQRNLGELFF
TRBJ1-1 | TRBV5-1 | CATATGGWNTEAFF
TRBJ1-1 | TRBV6-5 | CASRRTGTNTEAFF
TRBJ2-7 | TRBV7-9 | CASSQAREPYEQYF
TRBJ1-5 | TRBV30 | CAWSRGQPNQPQHF
TRBJ1-6 | TRBV7-2 | CASSLKVVDSPLHF
TRBJ2-7 | TRBV10-1 | CASSETGTYEQYF
TRBJ1-2 | TRBV7-2 | CASSLAFRTSYGYTF
TRBJ1-1 | TRBV11-1 | CASSRGQDYTEAFF
TRBJ1-5 | TRBV18 | CASSPFGQPQSNQPQHF
TRBJ1-4 | TRBV18 | CASSPVAGTGLEKLFF